The entry that follows covers one TCR beta chain sequence. The CDR3 is 16 residues long. Germline V gives CDR1 MDHEN, CDR2 SYDVKM. These data are taken from a study of CXCR3-negative and CXCR3-positive naive CD8 T cells. Preparation of TRB cDNA libraries relied on 5' RACE carrying UMI labels. TCRdb reprocessed the 5' RACE reads; each CDR3 protein has one entry and no DNA is given. The sample totals more than 40,000 distinct CDR3 sequences. The chain uses TRBV28 and TRBJ2-6. Source material: naive CXCR3- CD8+ T cells from blood. Subset: CD45RO-CCR7+CD27+CD95- naive CD8+ T cells lacking CXCR3 (TNR3-). This clonotype was sampled from a human donor in good health. Some clones in this sample may be carry-over from other donors' samples. This CDR3 reads CASSLYSGAGANVLTF.